These 19 T cell receptor beta chains share one sample of origin, sequenced in a study of blood T cells in healthy people across ages. A second PCR, run for roughly 6 to 11 cycles, used a sample-barcoded 5' primer plus a J-beta primer mix. In TCRdb, the 5' RACE reads were re-called with MiXCR into one record per CDR3 protein. The profile shows about 730,000 distinct CDR3 sequences, about 40% of them singletons. The specimen sequenced was blood. All receptors come from a woman aged 60-75 years in good health.

To note about this clonotype: A much bigger clone sits one base away, suggesting this may be a read error. The chain recombines TRBV11-2 with TRBJ2-5, with D perhaps TRBD1 (5 bases). Trimming stripped 3 bases from V and 4 bases from J, with 12 bases between. The CDR3 sequence is 14 residues long. Germline loops: CDR1 SGHAT, CDR2 FQNNGV. The CDR3 DNA reads as TGTGCCAGCAGCTTTGGGGCGGCCCGAGAGACCCAGTACTTC. This codes for CASSFGAARETQYF.

The chain is built from TRBV4-3 and TRBJ2-1; no reliable D call. This CDR3 spans 13 amino acids. Per germline, CDR1 LGHNA and CDR2 YSLEER. V gave up 0 bases and J gave up 8 bases, with 8 bases separating them. The CDR3 coding sequence is TGCGCCAGCAGCCAAGATCTTCGGGATGAGCAGTTCTTC. It yields the protein CASSQDLRDEQFF.

The CDR3 is CASSEGLAGNQETQYF. CDR3 nucleotide sequence: TGTGCCAGCAGTGAGGGACTAGCGGGGAACCAAGAGACCCAGTACTTC. The chain links TRBV6-1 to TRBJ2-4; 13 bases match TRBD2. The J call is doubtful: the DNA matches TRBJ2-5 better. This CDR3 contains 16 residues. The V gene's germline CDR1 is MNHNS and CDR2 SASEGT.

The chain has TRBV3-1 and TRBJ2-1, with 13 positions matching TRBD2. Trimming cost V 4 bases and J 15 bases; bases outside gene matches: 15. The germline V gene encodes CDR1 LGHDT and CDR2 YNNKEL (reference sequence). The CDR3 loop spans 16 amino acids. The CDR3 coding sequence is TGTGCCAGCAGCCGCACCGGGACTAGCGGGGTGGTTAGGCGGTTCTTC. Amino acid sequence: CASSRTGTSGVVRRFF.

Of note for this clonotype: A read error is possible here, since a much larger clone lies one base away. V gene TRBV25-1 combines with J gene TRBJ2-5, with a possible D match to TRBD2 (5 bases). The DNA end favors TRBJ2-4, so the J call may be wrong. Germline V CDR1 and CDR2: MGHDK, SYGVNS. The CDR3 runs to 13 residues. The DNA for the CDR3 is TGTGCCAGCAGGGAGAGGGACAAAAACATTCAGTACTTC. This codes for CASRERDKNIQYF.

The chain couples TRBV20-1 to TRBJ2-1; 11 bases match TRBD2. The CDR3 runs to 17 residues. Germline CDR1 and CDR2: DFQATT and SNEGSKA (reference sequence). J gave up 11 bases and V 1 base, and 16 bases lay outside the gene matches. The chain's CDR3 is CSARARAGTSGPRQQFF. CDR3 DNA sequence: TGCAGTGCTAGAGCAAGAGCAGGGACTAGCGGTCCCCGACAGCAGTTCTTC.

For the CDR3, the DNA is TGTGCCACCAGTGACCGCCGGGACGAGGAGACCCAGTACTTC. It translates to CATSDRRDEETQYF. The chain joins TRBV24-1 to TRBJ2-5; tentatively, D is TRBD1 or TRBD2 (5 bases each). Trimming stripped 4 bases from V and 5 bases from J, with 13 bases between. CDR3 size: 14 residues. Germline V gene lookup returns CDR1 KGHDR and CDR2 SFDVKD.

V gene TRBV7-9 combines with J gene TRBJ2-5; possible D gene TRBD2, 7 bases. The germline V and J ends were trimmed by 3 bases and 5 bases, with 13 bases remaining between them. CDR1 is SEHNR and CDR2 is FQNEAQ in the germline V gene (reference sequence). The CDR3 covers 14 residues. The CDR3 reads CASSLRGQTETQYF. The CDR3, as DNA: TGTGCCAGCAGCTTGCGGGGGCAAACTGAGACCCAGTACTTC.

This clonotype was detected only a few times. The chain joins TRBV7-3 to TRBJ1-2; perhaps TRBD1 as D (5 bases). Per the germline V gene, CDR1 is SGHTA and CDR2 is FQGTGA. The V and J ends lost 5 bases and 8 bases respectively, with 15 bases between them. This CDR3 has 13 amino acids. The CDR3 here is CASSGTGRRGYTF. The DNA of the CDR3 is TGTGCCAGCAGCGGGACGGGGCGCAGGGGCTACACCTTC.

This clonotype was counted only a few times. A single base separates this from a much larger clone, so it may be a read error. DNA for the CDR3: TGCAGCGTTGTGTGGGGAGTCCACAATGAGCAGTACTTC. Amino acids: CSVVWGVHNEQYF. The rearrangement links TRBV29-1 to TRBJ2-5; possibly TRBD2 for D (5 bases). The CDR3 is 13 residues long. Germline values: CDR1 SQVTM, CDR2 ANQGSEA. V shed 4 bases and J shed 11 bases, with 20 bases lying between them.

V usage is TRBV3-1 and J usage is TRBJ2-5; D remains unclear. The length of the CDR3 is 13 residues. Trimming shortened V by 3 bases and J by 2 bases, and 7 bases separated the two germline ends. Germline CDR1 and CDR2: LGHDT and YNNKEL (reference sequence). CDR3 in amino acids: CASSQTKQETQYF. The CDR3 DNA follows: TGTGCCAGCAGCCAGACGAAACAAGAGACCCAGTACTTC.

Many counts were recorded for this clonotype. This chain connects TRBV5-1 to TRBJ2-1; the match to TRBD2 covers 9 bases. Germline loops: CDR1 SGHRS, CDR2 YFSETQ. The CDR3 is made up of 14 amino acids. J gave up 5 bases and V 0 bases, and 0 bases lay outside the gene matches. The CDR3, as DNA: TGCGCCAGCAGCTTGGGACTAGCGGACAATGAGCAGTTCTTC. This encodes CASSLGLADNEQFF.

This clonotype was detected a few times. V usage is TRBV20-1 and J usage is TRBJ1-2; D is unclear. CDR1 and CDR2 (germline): DFQATT, SNEGSKA (reference sequence). The CDR3 has 15 residues. Between the trimmed V and J ends, which lost 0 bases and 4 bases, there was a span of 15 bases. This CDR3 reads CSARDMNLISYGYTF. For the CDR3, the DNA is TGCAGTGCTAGAGATATGAACCTCATCAGCTATGGCTACACCTTC.

This clonotype appeared a few times. This sequence joins TRBV7-2 and TRBJ1-2, with 7 bases matching TRBD1. Germline V gene data show CDR1 as SGHTA and CDR2 as FQGNSA. The length of the CDR3 is 15 residues. The V segment lost 1 base and the J segment 6 bases; nucleotides outside the gene matches: 8. The CDR3 here is CASSLDGTVRNGYTF. As DNA, the CDR3 is TGTGCCAGCAGCTTAGATGGGACAGTACGCAATGGCTACACCTTC.

CDR3 amino acids: CSARALGRGEEQFF. CDR3 nucleotides: TGCAGTGCTAGAGCCCTCGGGAGGGGCGAAGAGCAGTTCTTC. V usage is TRBV20-1 and J usage is TRBJ2-1; 8 bases are a match to TRBD2. V lost 1 base to trimming and J lost 10 bases; unmatched junction nucleotides: 9. The CDR3 totals 14 residues. Germline CDR1 is DFQATT and CDR2 is SNEGSKA (reference sequence).

The rearrangement links TRBV20-1 to TRBJ2-3; 11 bases match TRBD2. The ends lost 4 bases at V and 4 bases at J; junction bases unmatched: 10. Per germline, CDR1 DFQATT and CDR2 SNEGSKA (reference sequence). The CDR3 length is 16 residues. Here the CDR3 reads CSAISGGAELPDTQYF. CDR3 bases: TGCAGTGCTATTAGCGGGGGGGCTGAATTACCAGATACGCAGTATTTT.

Comment on this clonotype: This may stem from a read error, because a much larger clone lies one nucleotide away. This chain joins TRBV7-2 and TRBJ2-1, with 7 bases matching TRBD2. Germline trimming cut 5 bases from V and 10 bases from J; bases unmatched to any gene: 11. The germline V gene has CDR1 SGHTA and CDR2 FQGNSA. CDR3 length: 14 residues. In DNA, the CDR3 is TGTGCCAGCAGCCTTCGGCGGGGGACGGGAGAGCAGTTCTTC. It encodes CASSLRRGTGEQFF.

This clonotype was seen ten or more times. The rearrangement links TRBV6-5 to TRBJ2-5; 7 nucleotides line up with TRBD2. Per the germline V gene, CDR1 is MNHEY and CDR2 is SVGAGI. After removal of 4 bases from V and 2 bases from J, the junction contained 7 bases not matched to a gene. The CDR3 totals 15 residues. DNA of the CDR3: TGTGCCAGCAGTTCATCCGGGGGGACTCAAGAGACCCAGTACTTC. Translated, it gives CASSSSGGTQETQYF.

This clonotype came up once. A much larger clonotype is one base distant, so this may be a read error. The chain carries TRBV4-3 and TRBJ2-3; D possibly uses TRBD1 or TRBD2 (5 bases each). The ends were cut back, 3 bases at V and 3 bases at J, with 13 bases in the middle. In germline, CDR1 is LGHNA, CDR2 YSLEER. The CDR3 covers 15 residues. DNA for the CDR3: TGCGCCAGCAGCCAGGGGGACGATGCGACAGATACGCAGTATTTT. Residues: CASSQGDDATDTQYF.